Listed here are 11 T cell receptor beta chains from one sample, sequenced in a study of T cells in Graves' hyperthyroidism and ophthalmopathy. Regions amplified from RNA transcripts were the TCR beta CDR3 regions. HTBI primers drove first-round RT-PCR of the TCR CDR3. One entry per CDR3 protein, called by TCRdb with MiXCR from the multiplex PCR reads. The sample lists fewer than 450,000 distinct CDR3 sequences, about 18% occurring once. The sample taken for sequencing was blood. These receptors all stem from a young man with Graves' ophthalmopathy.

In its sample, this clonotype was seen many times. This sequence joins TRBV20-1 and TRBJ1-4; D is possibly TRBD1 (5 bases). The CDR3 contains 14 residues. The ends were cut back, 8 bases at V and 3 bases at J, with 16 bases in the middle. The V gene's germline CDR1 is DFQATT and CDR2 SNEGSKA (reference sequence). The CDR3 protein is CSFRKDNSNEKLFF. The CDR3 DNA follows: TGCAGTTTTAGGAAGGACAACTCTAATGAAAAACTGTTTTTT.

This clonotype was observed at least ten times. For the CDR3, the DNA is TGTGCCAGCAATGTACAGGGTACGAACACCGGGGAGCTGTTTTTT. Amino acids: CASNVQGTNTGELFF. This sequence joins TRBV12-3 or TRBV12-4 and TRBJ2-2, with D possibly TRBD1 on 6 matching bases. Trimming removed 7 bases at V and 0 bases at J, with 12 bases between. The CDR3 is 15 residues long.

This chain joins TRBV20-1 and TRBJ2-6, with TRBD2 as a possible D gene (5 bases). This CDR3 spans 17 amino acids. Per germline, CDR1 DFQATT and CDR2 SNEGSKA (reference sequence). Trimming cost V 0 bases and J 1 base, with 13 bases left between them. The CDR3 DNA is TGCAGTGCTAGAGATATCCGGGGATTATCTGGGGCCAACGTCCTGACTTTC. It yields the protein CSARDIRGLSGANVLTF.

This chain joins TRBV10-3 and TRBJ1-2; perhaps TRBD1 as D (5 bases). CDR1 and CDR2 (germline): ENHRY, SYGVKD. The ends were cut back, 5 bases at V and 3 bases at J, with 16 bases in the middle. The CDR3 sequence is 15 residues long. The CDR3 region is CAISLKPGTDYGYTF. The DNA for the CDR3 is TGTGCCATCAGTCTAAAACCCGGGACCGACTATGGCTACACCTTC.

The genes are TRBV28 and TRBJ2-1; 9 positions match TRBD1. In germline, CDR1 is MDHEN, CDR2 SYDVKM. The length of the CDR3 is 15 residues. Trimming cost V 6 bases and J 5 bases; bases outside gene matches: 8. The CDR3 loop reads CASRIGTGTNNEQFF. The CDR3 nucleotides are TGTGCCAGCAGGATTGGGACAGGGACAAACAATGAGCAGTTCTTC.

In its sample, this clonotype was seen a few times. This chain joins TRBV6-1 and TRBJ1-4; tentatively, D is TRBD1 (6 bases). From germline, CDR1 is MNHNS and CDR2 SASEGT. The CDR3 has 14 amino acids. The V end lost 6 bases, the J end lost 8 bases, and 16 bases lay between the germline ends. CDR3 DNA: TGTGCCAGCAGCCCGACAGGATCTGGGGAAAAACTGTTTTTT. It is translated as CASSPTGSGEKLFF.

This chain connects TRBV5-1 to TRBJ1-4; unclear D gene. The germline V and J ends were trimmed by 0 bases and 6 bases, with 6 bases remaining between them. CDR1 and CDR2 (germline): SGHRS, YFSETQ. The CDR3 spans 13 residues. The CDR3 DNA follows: TGCGCCAGCAGCTTGGTTAGCCATGAAAAACTGTTTTTT. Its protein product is CASSLVSHEKLFF. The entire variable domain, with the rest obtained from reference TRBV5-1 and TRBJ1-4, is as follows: KAGVTQTPRYLIKTRGQQVTLSCSPISGHRSVSWYQQTPGQGLQFLFEYFSETQRNKGNFPGRFSGRQFSNSRSEMNVSTLELGDSALYLCASSLVSHEKLFFGSGTQLSVL.

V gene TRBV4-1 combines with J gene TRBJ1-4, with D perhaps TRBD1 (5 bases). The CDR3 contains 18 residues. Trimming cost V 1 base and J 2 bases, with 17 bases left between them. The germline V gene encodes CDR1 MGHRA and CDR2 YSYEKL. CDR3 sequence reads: CASSQGRGVGSTNEKLFF. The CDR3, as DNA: TGCGCCAGCAGCCAAGGCCGGGGGGTGGGCAGTACTAATGAAAAACTGTTTTTT.

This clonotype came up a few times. The CDR3, as DNA: TGTGCCAGCAGTCGGGACTCTAGCGGGGGGCACTACGAGCAGTACTTC. Protein product: CASSRDSSGGHYEQYF. This sequence joins TRBV7-9 and TRBJ2-7; 11 nucleotides align to TRBD2. The V and J ends lost 6 bases and 3 bases, in that order; junction bases with no gene match: 10. CDR1 and CDR2 (germline): SEHNR, FQNEAQ (reference sequence). The CDR3 consists of 16 residues.

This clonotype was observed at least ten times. DNA for the CDR3: TGTGCCAGCATTTGGACCCAGAACCATGGCTACACCTTC. Translated, it gives CASIWTQNHGYTF. The chain links TRBV2 to TRBJ1-2; no reliable D call. The V gene's germline CDR1 is SNHLY and CDR2 FYNNEI. CDR3 length: 13 residues. Trimming stripped 7 bases from V and 6 bases from J, with 15 bases between. The entire variable domain, with the rest obtained from reference TRBV2 and TRBJ1-2, is as follows: EPEVTQTPSHQVTQMGQEVILRCVPISNHLYFYWYRQILGQKVEFLVSFYNNEISEKSEIFDDQFSVERPDGSNFTLKIRSTKLEDSAMYFCASIWTQNHGYTFGSGTRLTVV.

The CDR3 bases are TGTGCCGCAGGGGCAGGTGGAACTGAAGCTTTCTTT. Translation gives CAAGAGGTEAFF. The rearrangement uses TRBV7-9 and TRBJ1-1; maybe TRBD1 (6 bases). The V and J ends lost 11 bases and 5 bases respectively, with 15 bases between them. The germline V gene has CDR1 SEHNR and CDR2 FQNEAQ (reference sequence). This CDR3 spans 12 amino acids.